The 7 T cell receptor beta chains given below trace back to one sample, sequenced in a study of T cell repertoires in cytomegalovirus infection. Antigen specificity for these receptors is unknown. From the reads, TCRdb called clonotypes with MiXCR, one entry per CDR3 protein. The table shows approximately 140,000 distinct CDR3 sequences, with under 30% occurring only once. The sample consisted of PBMCs, sequenced either directly or after in vitro stimulation (not recorded which). The receptors were sampled from a human donor in good health (CMV status not recorded). Some clones in this sample may be carry-over from other donors' samples.

Only a few counts were recorded for this clonotype. The chain joins TRBV11-2 to TRBJ2-7; no firm D call. V gave up 5 bases and J gave up 4 bases, with 18 bases separating them. The CDR3 contains 15 residues. Looked up from germline, CDR1 is SGHAT and CDR2 is FQNNGV. The CDR3 DNA is TGTGCCAGCAGCGGATACCGGACGAGACAATACGAGCAGTACTTC. The encoded protein is CASSGYRTRQYEQYF.

The rearrangement uses TRBV11-2 and TRBJ2-1, with 10 bases identical to TRBD2. With V trimmed by 3 bases and J by 6 bases, 5 bases remained unmatched. Per the germline V gene, CDR1 is SGHAT and CDR2 is FQNNGV. The CDR3 consists of 15 residues. The CDR3 spells CASSLSSGRLNEQFF. DNA of the CDR3: TGTGCCAGCAGCTTGAGTAGCGGGAGGCTCAATGAGCAGTTCTTC.

As concerns this clonotype: This may stem from a read error, because a much larger clone lies one nucleotide away. CDR3 in amino acids: CASNLSPGSDQPQHF. The CDR3, as DNA: TGTGCCAGCAACTTAAGCCCAGGGTCCGATCAGCCCCAGCATTTT. This chain connects TRBV5-5 to TRBJ1-5, with D maybe TRBD1 (5 bases). V gave up 6 bases and J gave up 5 bases, with 18 bases separating them. The CDR3 has 15 residues. The germline CDR1 and CDR2 sequences are SGHKS and YYEKEE (reference sequence). The full variable domain, completed using reference TRBV5-5 and TRBJ1-5, is DAGVTQSPTHLIKTRGQQVTLRCSPISGHKSVSWYQQVLGQGPQFIFQYYEKEERGRGNFPDRFSARQFPNYSSELNVNALLLGDSALYLCASNLSPGSDQPQHFGDGTRLSIL.

This clonotype was counted many times. The rearrangement links TRBV5-1 to TRBJ2-3; TRBD2 matches at 14 bases. V dropped 3 bases and J dropped 5; count of bases not matched to a gene: 5. The CDR3 extends over 16 amino acids. Germline CDR1 SGHRS, CDR2 YFSETQ. Here the CDR3 DNA reads TGCGCCAGCAGCTGGGGACTAGCGGGAGCGGGAGATACGCAGTATTTT. Translated: CASSWGLAGAGDTQYF.

The V gene is TRBV7-2, the J gene TRBJ2-1, with D possibly matching TRBD1 (6 bases). Germline CDR1 SGHTA, CDR2 FQGNSA. V dropped 5 bases and J dropped 9 bases, with 20 bases sitting between them. The CDR3 length is 15 residues. Written as DNA, the CDR3 is TGTGCCAGCAGCGGGACAACAGGGCTAACTGGTGAGCAGTTCTTC. Translation: CASSGTTGLTGEQFF.

A word on this clonotype: Compared with germline, one end of the junction differs, possibly owing to a read error. This chain joins TRBV7-2 and TRBJ1-2, with 9 bases matching TRBD1. Germline lookup yields CDR1 SGHTA and CDR2 FQGNSA. This CDR3 has 16 residues. The CDR3 bases are TGTGCCAGCAGCCCGGGGACAGGGAGAACGAACTATGGCGACACCTTC. Translated, it gives CASSPGTGRTNYGDTF.

This clonotype was counted only a few times. The V and J genes are TRBV29-1 and TRBJ1-1; D not resolved. Between the trimmed V and J ends, which lost 5 bases and 7 bases, there was a span of 17 bases. Germline V CDR1 and CDR2: SQVTM, ANQGSEA. The CDR3 covers 13 residues. This CDR3 is CSVLVGPGSEAFF. The DNA for the CDR3 is TGCAGCGTTTTAGTAGGACCAGGCAGTGAAGCTTTCTTT. The complete variable domain, with remaining parts taken from reference TRBV29-1 and TRBJ1-1, reads SAVISQKPSRDICQRGTSLTIQCQVDSQVTMMFWYRQQPGQSLTLIATANQGSEATYESGFVIDKFPISRPNLTFSTLTVSNMSPEDSSIYLCSVLVGPGSEAFFGQGTRLTVV.